These T cell receptor beta chains were read from a single sample in a study of blood T cell repertoires in COVID-19. The table came from immunoSEQ multiplex PCR; TCRdb's copy has only in-frame clones and leaves some out. Among about 160,000 clones listed, 82% were seen once. Sequencing was done on a sample of peripheral blood. The receptors stem from a woman in her 40s with COVID-19, enrolled during active disease. CDR3s include the opening cysteine and the closing phenylalanine or tryptophan. A D gene is named only where the DNA matches it firmly. Part of the rows lack a size; the others show once, few, many or a class for expanded clones.

TRBV11-2	NA	TRBJ1-6	NA	16	CASSLVMAGANSPLHF	TGTGCCAGCAGCTTAGTTATGGCAGGGGCCAATTCACCCCTCCACTTT
TRBV18	TRBD1	TRBJ2-5	NA	14	CASSRDRGRETQYF	TGTGCCAGCTCACGGGACAGGGGTAGAGAGACCCAGTACTTC
TRBV30	TRBD2	TRBJ2-4	NA	12	CAGGSWENIQYF	TGTGCGGGAGGGTCATGGGAAAACATTCAGTACTTC
TRBV9	NA	TRBJ1-4	NA	16	CASSVGGGGSNEKLFF	TGTGCCAGCAGCGTAGGAGGTGGGGGCTCTAATGAAAAACTGTTTTTT
TRBV2	NA	TRBJ1-1	NA	13	CASGGVGITEAFF	TGTGCCAGCGGAGGGGTTGGGATCACTGAAGCTTTCTTT
TRBV7-3	NA	TRBJ2-2	NA	13	CASSFSSTGELFF	TGTGCCAGCAGCTTTTCTAGCACCGGGGAGCTGTTTTTT
TRBV4-2	TRBD2	TRBJ2-6	NA	18	CASAPSSGRKSGANVLTF	TGTGCCAGCGCTCCCTCGAGCGGGAGAAAATCTGGGGCCAACGTCCTGACTTTC
TRBV4-1	NA	TRBJ2-2	NA	15	CASSSGTLNTGELFF	TGCGCCAGCAGCTCCGGGACACTCAACACCGGGGAGCTGTTTTTT
TRBV2	NA	TRBJ1-2	NA	18	CASSKNLFDSKANYGYTF	TGTGCCAGCAGTAAGAACCTGTTTGACAGCAAAGCTAACTATGGCTACACCTTC
TRBV6-5	NA	TRBJ2-6	once	15	CASSPPSSGANVLTF	TGTGCCAGCAGTCCCCCTAGCTCTGGGGCCAACGTCCTGACTTTC
TRBV15	TRBD1	TRBJ1-2	NA	13	CATSKSRGLGYTF	TGTGCCACCAGCAAATCCAGGGGGCTAGGCTACACCTTC
TRBV7-9	NA	TRBJ2-1	NA	12	CASSNLANEQFF	TGTGCCAGCAGCAATCTAGCGAATGAGCAGTTCTTC
TRBV4-2	TRBD2	TRBJ2-3	NA	19	CASSQVPGLAGVNTDTQYF	TGTGCCAGCAGCCAAGTACCCGGGTTAGCGGGAGTCAACACAGATACGCAGTATTTT
TRBV5-1	TRBD2	TRBJ2-1	NA	17	CASSLGILAGGGNEQFF	TGCGCCAGCAGCTTGGGAATACTAGCGGGAGGGGGCAATGAGCAGTTCTTC
TRBV7-8	NA	TRBJ1-1	NA	14	CASSQGSWTVEAFF	TGTGCCAGCAGCCAAGGCAGTTGGACAGTTGAAGCTTTCTTT
TRBV7-3	TRBD1	TRBJ2-7	NA	14	CASSQSGQGYEQYF	TGTGCCAGCAGCCAAAGCGGACAGGGTTACGAGCAGTACTTC
TRBV18	NA	TRBJ2-1	NA	14	CASSPQGRVNEQFF	TGTGCCAGCTCACCTCAAGGCAGGGTAAATGAGCAGTTCTTC
TRBV12-3/TRBV12-4	NA	TRBJ1-1	NA	12	CASSFMATEAFF	TGTGCCAGCAGTTTTATGGCTACTGAAGCTTTCTTT
TRBV3-1/TRBV3-2	TRBD1	TRBJ1-1	NA	13	CASSRLGTEEAFF	TGTGCCAGCAGCCGTCTAGGGACAGAGGAAGCTTTCTTT
TRBV11-3	NA	TRBJ2-2	once	12	CASSSYTGELFF	TGTGCCAGCAGCTCGTACACCGGGGAGCTGTTTTTT
TRBV19	TRBD2	TRBJ2-1	NA	18	CASSIWGGLAGSYNEQFF	TGTGCCAGTAGTATATGGGGCGGACTAGCGGGGTCTTACAATGAGCAGTTCTTC
TRBV12-3/TRBV12-4	NA	TRBJ1-3	NA	12	CASSFGEGTIYF	TGTGCCAGCAGTTTCGGGGAGGGCACCATATATTTT
TRBV18	TRBD1	TRBJ1-1	NA	16	CASSPKTGRVGTEAFF	TGTGCCAGCTCACCAAAGACAGGGCGGGTGGGCACTGAAGCTTTCTTT
TRBV7-7	NA	TRBJ1-5	NA	18	CASSPGGENIYSNQPQHF	TGTGCTAGCAGCCCGGGCGGGGAAAATATTTATAGCAATCAGCCCCAGCATTTT
TRBV27	TRBD2	TRBJ2-5	NA	14	CASSLSSGAETQYF	TGTGCCAGCAGTTTATCAAGCGGGGCAGAGACCCAGTACTTC
TRBV11-2	NA	TRBJ1-5	NA	15	CASSPSLHRNQPQHF	TGTGCCAGCAGCCCTAGCCTCCACCGAAATCAGCCCCAGCATTTT
TRBV4-1	NA	TRBJ1-6	once	19	CASSQDFRIEPTYQFTLHF	TGCGCCAGCAGCCAAGATTTTCGTATCGAACCGACTTACCAATTCACCCTCCACTTT
TRBV18	NA	TRBJ2-3	NA	14	CASSPTGNTDTQYF	TGTGCCAGCTCCCCAACAGGGAACACAGATACGCAGTATTTT
TRBV5-5	NA	TRBJ1-1	NA	15	CASSLFVDINTEAFF	TGTGCCAGCAGCTTGTTTGTGGACATTAACACTGAAGCTTTCTTT
TRBV6-4	TRBD2	TRBJ2-2	NA	15	CASSERGANTGELFF	TGTGCCAGCAGTGAGCGGGGGGCGAACACCGGGGAGCTGTTTTTT
TRBV14	TRBD1	TRBJ1-4	NA	16	CASSEIAGTVNEKLFF	TGTGCCAGCAGCGAAATAGCCGGGACAGTGAATGAAAAACTGTTTTTT
TRBV12-3/TRBV12-4	NA	TRBJ1-4	NA	13	CASSFEVREKLFF	TGTGCCAGCAGTTTTGAAGTGAGGGAAAAACTGTTTTTT
TRBV28	TRBD1	TRBJ2-7	NA	15	CASSPRTGSFSEQYF	TGTGCCAGCAGTCCAAGGACAGGGAGCTTCTCCGAGCAGTACTTC
TRBV6-5	TRBD2	TRBJ2-7	many	14	CASSYSTSGSEQYF	TGTGCCAGCAGTTACTCTACTAGCGGGAGCGAGCAGTACTTC
TRBV7-9	TRBD1	TRBJ1-1	NA	13	CASSITGDTEAFF	TGTGCCAGCAGCATCACAGGGGACACTGAAGCTTTCTTT
TRBV7-9	TRBD1	TRBJ2-7	NA	14	CASSLGTGGHEQYF	TGTGCCAGCAGCTTAGGGACAGGGGGCCACGAGCAGTACTTC
TRBV5-4	NA	TRBJ1-2	NA	13	CASSLESQYGYTF	TGTGCCAGCAGCTTGGAGTCCCAGTATGGCTACACCTTC
TRBV19	NA	TRBJ2-2	NA	15	CATTAWTEHTGELFF	TGTGCCACCACGGCTTGGACAGAGCACACCGGGGAGCTGTTTTTT
TRBV6-4	TRBD1	TRBJ1-2	NA	17	CASSGFIPEQGAYGYTF	TGTGCCAGCAGTGGTTTCATCCCCGAACAGGGGGCGTATGGCTACACCTTC
TRBV6-1	NA	TRBJ1-2	NA	15	CASSENDRTVAGYTF	TGTGCCAGCAGTGAAAACGACAGGACCGTCGCTGGCTACACCTTC
TRBV24-1	TRBD2	TRBJ2-3	NA	16	CATSALGAGGRDTQYF	TGTGCCACCAGTGCCCTAGGGGCGGGAGGCAGAGATACGCAGTATTTT
TRBV2	NA	TRBJ1-2	NA	14	CASSGQGLKYGYTF	TGTGCCAGCAGCGGGCAGGGGTTAAAGTATGGCTACACCTTC